This TCR beta chain was profiled in a study of blood T cell repertoires in COVID-19 (TCRdb year 2020). Study-level background: Samples from collaborators originated in the United States, Italy and Spain and spanned both the acute and convalescent phases of COVID-19. The prospective study material was composed of cDNA or gDNA derived from T cells, B-cell-depleted T cells, or PBMCs. The dataset comprised deeply sampled blood TCRbeta repertoires from subjects exposed to, actively infected with, or recovered from COVID-19. The repertoires were released in a freely available public database intended as a resource for research on the immune response to SARS-CoV-2. Samples came from the ongoing ImmuneRACE study (first 160 participants) plus 1,254 subjects from 6 global collaborators. Sample metadata almost always included a de-identified subject ID, COVID-19 status, age in years and sex. Where available, HLA class I and class II types were taken from metadata supplied by the sample provider and were not determined by assay-based typing.

TCRbeta CDR3 regions were amplified from genomic DNA using the immunoSEQ Assay, a bias-controlled multiplex PCR. For the original study's pipeline: Nucleated cell counts per sample were estimated from amplification of reference gene primers within the assay. To quantify the absolute abundance of each unique TCRbeta CDR3 rearrangement, sequence reads were collapsed and filtered. For each sample, productive Simpson clonality was calculated as the square root of Simpson's diversity index across productive rearrangements. Held by TCRdb, this immuneACCESS table contains in-frame sequences only and omits some clones. Under half of the omission traces to an unresolved V gene where checked; the cause of the rest is unknown. The V and J calls and clone size were taken over from that table, and D and trimming were inferred from the DNA. Present in this sample are approximately 220,000 clones, about nine tenths of which were seen just once. The top ten clones comprise about 4% of the sample.

On the study overall, not on this receptor specifically: The quantity of clinical and demographic metadata differed by source and by participant and was supplied without curation.

CDR1 and CDR2, per the germline V gene (reference sequence), are MNHEY and SMNVEV. V gives up 6 bases and J gives up 1 base, and the segment between their germline ends measures 12 bases. Reading from cysteine to phenylalanine, the CDR3 counts 14 amino acids. Only the CDR3 region is kept as DNA, spanning 42 bases read in frame from base 1. In the prospective study, participants were roughly 18 to 90 years old, resided in 24 geographic areas of the United States, and were enrolled through a virtual design. In the prospective study, participants were assigned to cohorts based on the clinical history participants reported in a screening survey and a study questionnaire. Mobile phlebotomists in the prospective study collected whole blood, serum and a nasopharyngeal or oropharyngeal swab from every participant. Prospective study participants could optionally give additional blood draws and questionnaires over a roughly two-month period. Before DNA extraction, prospective study blood samples were shipped either frozen or at room temperature.

Comment on this clone: No cognate antigen has been identified for it. Base qualities are not at hand, and no much larger clone is one base apart.

The sequenced material came from PBMCs or T cells enriched from blood (not recorded which). The clonotype comes from a woman aged 40 to 49 with acute COVID-19. This sequence uses TRBV27 and TRBJ2-5; a tentative D call is TRBD2 (6 bases match). In nucleotides, the sequence is TGTGCCAGCAGGCCGGGGGTGGCCCAAGAGACCCAGTACTTC. It translates to CASRPGVAQETQYF.